What follows are 19 T cell receptor beta chains derived from one specimen sequenced in a study of T cell responses to AZD1222 COVID-19 vaccine. Repertoires were generated with immunoSEQ multiplex PCR, while TCRdb's copy carries only in-frame clones and drops some. The sample lists around 180,000 clones, 92% occurring once. Sequencing used peripheral blood, obtained on day 0 of AZD1222 vaccination. These receptors were taken from an adult in good health.

J is TRBJ2-7 and V is TRBV7-9, with D perhaps matching TRBD1 or TRBD2 (6 bases each). Germline loops: CDR1 SEHNR, CDR2 FQNEAQ (reference sequence). The CDR3 covers 15 residues. The V and J ends lost 6 bases and 0 bases respectively, with 15 bases between them. The chain's CDR3 is CASSFAGHSSYEQYF. The CDR3 coding sequence is TGTGCCAGCAGTTTTGCGGGACACTCCTCCTACGAGCAGTACTTC.

CDR3 DNA sequence: TGTGCCAGCAGCCCTCCGACAGGGAGGTACACTGAAGCTTTCTTT. Its translation: CASSPPTGRYTEAFF. The chain recombines TRBV7-9 with TRBJ1-1; TRBD1 matches at 7 bases. Trimming at V came to 5 bases and at J to 3 bases, leaving 9 bases not matched to a gene. CDR1 is SEHNR, CDR2 FQNEAQ, per germline (reference sequence). The CDR3 totals 15 residues.

This sequence joins TRBV7-2 and TRBJ1-6; 7 bases align to TRBD1. J was trimmed by 14 bases and V by 2 bases; bases with no gene match: 15. The CDR3 covers 16 residues. Per germline, CDR1 SGHTA and CDR2 FQGNSA. The CDR3 here is CASSLRSGQATAALHF. CDR3 sequence (DNA): TGTGCCAGCAGCTTAAGATCCGGACAGGCCACCGCGGCCCTCCACTTT.

CDR3 in amino acids: CASSIAPGITYEQYF. DNA for the CDR3: TGTGCCAGTAGTATAGCCCCAGGCATTACCTACGAGCAGTACTTC. V and J are TRBV19 and TRBJ2-7; D is uncertain. The V and J ends lost 1 base and 2 bases respectively, with 12 bases between them. Germline V lookup: CDR1 LNHDA, CDR2 SQIVND (reference sequence). The CDR3 length is 15 residues.

The rearrangement links TRBV2 to TRBJ1-1, with 7 bases lining up with TRBD1. The V and J ends lost 6 bases and 5 bases, in that order; junction bases with no gene match: 12. CDR1 SNHLY and CDR2 FYNNEI come from the germline V gene. The CDR3 contains 15 residues. CDR3 sequence: CASRPRDSGWTEAFF. CDR3 nucleotide sequence: TGTGCCAGCAGACCCAGGGACAGCGGGTGGACTGAAGCTTTCTTT.

V is TRBV28 and J is TRBJ1-2, with a possible D match to TRBD1 (6 bases). Trimming removed 4 bases at V and 3 bases at J, with 18 bases between. Germline CDR1 reads MDHEN; CDR2 reads SYDVKM. The CDR3 is 16 residues long. The CDR3 loop is CASSSPPQGSHYGYTF. The CDR3 DNA is TGTGCCAGCAGTTCACCCCCACAGGGAAGTCACTATGGCTACACCTTC.

The chain joins TRBV11-3 to TRBJ2-1; the D gene could be TRBD1 or TRBD2 (5 bases each). Germline CDR1 reads SGHNT; CDR2 reads YENEEA. Trimming took off 2 bases at V and 5 bases at J, with 16 bases between the two ends. The CDR3 length is 16 residues. The CDR3 nucleotides are TGTGCCAGCAGCTTACTGGGGACGGCGCTTAACAATGAGCAGTTCTTC. It specifies CASSLLGTALNNEQFF.

The CDR3 DNA sequence: TGTGCCAGCAGTCCCCTACTCGGCGAGCAGTTCTTC. It specifies CASSPLLGEQFF. V is TRBV6-5 and J is TRBJ2-1; D not certain. This CDR3 is 12 amino acids long. Germline V gives CDR1 MNHEY, CDR2 SVGAGI. V was cut by 5 bases and J by 10 bases, with 12 bases left in between.

The genes are TRBV2 and TRBJ1-1, with TRBD1 as a possible D gene (6 bases). Germline loops: CDR1 SNHLY, CDR2 FYNNEI. This CDR3 has 11 residues. Trimming pared 4 bases from V and 6 bases from J, leaving 6 bases between. The CDR3 DNA is TGTGCCAGCAGTGGGGGGCCTGAAGCTTTCTTT. Protein: CASSGGPEAFF.

V and J are TRBV12-3 or TRBV12-4 and TRBJ1-2; 8 positions match TRBD1. The CDR3 consists of 12 residues. With V trimmed by 10 bases and J by 4 bases, 5 bases remained unmatched. CDR3 DNA: TGTGCCACAATCGACAGGGGCTATGGCTACACCTTC. This gives the protein CATIDRGYGYTF.

The J gene is TRBJ2-1, the V gene TRBV19, with a weak D call TRBD1 (7 bases). Germline V CDR1 and CDR2: LNHDA, SQIVND (reference sequence). The CDR3 loop spans 16 amino acids. V was trimmed by 2 bases and J by 3 bases, leaving 14 bases between them. The CDR3 region is CASSIWGDSFYNEQFF. CDR3 bases: TGTGCCAGTAGTATATGGGGGGACAGCTTCTACAATGAGCAGTTCTTC.

The chain combines TRBV5-1 with TRBJ1-6, with 10 bases that match TRBD1. Germline CDR1 SGHRS, CDR2 YFSETQ. The V segment lost 4 bases and the J segment 9 bases; nucleotides outside the gene matches: 10. CDR3 length: 16 amino acids. CDR3 DNA sequence: TGCGCCAGCAGCCCCCCATCCGGGACAGGGGCTTCACCCCTCCACTTT. It codes for CASSPPSGTGASPLHF. The variable domain in full, completed from reference TRBV5-1 and TRBJ1-6, reads KAGVTQTPRYLIKTRGQQVTLSCSPISGHRSVSWYQQTPGQGLQFLFEYFSETQRNKGNFPGRFSGRQFSNSRSEMNVSTLELGDSALYLCASSPPSGTGASPLHFGNGTRLTVT.

The genes are TRBV19 and TRBJ2-1, with 9 bases that match TRBD1. Germline values: CDR1 LNHDA, CDR2 SQIVND (reference sequence). The trim removed 4 bases at V and 0 bases at J, leaving 4 bases unmatched. The CDR3 is 16 residues long. As DNA, the CDR3 is TGTGCCAGTAGTACCGGGACAGGGCTCTCCTACAATGAGCAGTTCTTC. It encodes CASSTGTGLSYNEQFF.

This chain joins TRBV5-1 and TRBJ2-3, with D hard to call. The V gene lost 2 bases and the J gene lost 0 bases, with 13 bases spanning the gap. Germline CDR1 and CDR2: SGHRS and YFSETQ. The CDR3 is 16 residues long. CDR3 loop: CASSLSAKVSTDTQYF. CDR3 DNA sequence: TGCGCCAGCAGCTTATCAGCTAAAGTAAGCACAGATACGCAGTATTTT. The full variable domain, rest sourced from reference TRBV5-1 and TRBJ2-3, is KAGVTQTPRYLIKTRGQQVTLSCSPISGHRSVSWYQQTPGQGLQFLFEYFSETQRNKGNFPGRFSGRQFSNSRSEMNVSTLELGDSALYLCASSLSAKVSTDTQYFGPGTRLTVL.

The rearrangement joins TRBV28 to TRBJ1-4; D uncertain. Looked up from germline, CDR1 is MDHEN and CDR2 is SYDVKM. V dropped 8 bases and J dropped 0 bases, with 10 bases sitting between them. CDR3 length: 14 amino acids. The CDR3 here is CASAQDATNEKLFF. The CDR3, as DNA: TGTGCCAGCGCTCAGGATGCAACTAATGAAAAACTGTTTTTT.

This CDR3 is CASSLTAGTPGNTIYF. The CDR3 region has the DNA TGTGCCAGCAGCTTGACGGCCGGGACACCTGGAAACACCATATATTTT. J is TRBJ1-3 and V is TRBV9; D might be TRBD1 (6 bases). V dropped 4 bases and J dropped 2 bases, with 16 bases sitting between them. Germline-derived CDR1 and CDR2 are SGDLS and YYNGEE. CDR3 length: 16 amino acids. Drawing the rest from reference TRBV9 and TRBJ1-3, the complete variable domain is DSGVTQTPKHLITATGQRVTLRCSPRSGDLSVYWYQQSLDQGLQFLIQYYNGEERAKGNILERFSAQQFPDLHSELNLSSLELGDSALYFCASSLTAGTPGNTIYFGEGSWLTVV.

This chain joins TRBV11-2 and TRBJ2-7; no definite D call. Trimming shortened V by 0 bases and J by 4 bases, and 19 bases separated the two germline ends. Germline CDR1 SGHAT, CDR2 FQNNGV. The CDR3 consists of 17 residues. In DNA, the CDR3 is TGTGCCAGCAGCTTAGATTTTGTGGCAGCTCGGACGTACGAGCAGTACTTC. It encodes CASSLDFVAARTYEQYF. Complete variable domain (other parts from reference TRBV11-2 and TRBJ2-7): EAGVAQSPRYKIIEKRQSVAFWCNPISGHATLYWYQQILGQGPKLLIQFQNNGVVDDSQLPKDRFSAERLKGVDSTLKIQPAKLEDSAVYLCASSLDFVAARTYEQYFGPGTRLTVT.

The gene calls are TRBV4-1 and TRBJ2-7; a possible D gene is TRBD2 (5 bases). CDR1 is MGHRA and CDR2 is YSYEKL in the germline V gene. Trimming cost V 4 bases and J 3 bases, with 22 bases left between them. The CDR3 length is 17 residues. CDR3 protein: CASSPRVSGSLDYEQYF. CDR3 DNA sequence: TGCGCCAGCAGCCCAAGAGTATCGGGAAGCCTCGACTACGAGCAGTACTTC.

CDR3 sequence: CASSTTGRETQYF. The DNA for the CDR3 is TGTGCCAGCAGTACTACAGGGAGAGAGACCCAGTACTTC. The chain uses TRBV6-5 and TRBJ2-5; tentative D call: TRBD1 (6 bases). The CDR3 covers 13 residues. V was pared by 5 bases and J by 4 bases, with 11 bases between. Germline CDR1 MNHEY, CDR2 SVGAGI.